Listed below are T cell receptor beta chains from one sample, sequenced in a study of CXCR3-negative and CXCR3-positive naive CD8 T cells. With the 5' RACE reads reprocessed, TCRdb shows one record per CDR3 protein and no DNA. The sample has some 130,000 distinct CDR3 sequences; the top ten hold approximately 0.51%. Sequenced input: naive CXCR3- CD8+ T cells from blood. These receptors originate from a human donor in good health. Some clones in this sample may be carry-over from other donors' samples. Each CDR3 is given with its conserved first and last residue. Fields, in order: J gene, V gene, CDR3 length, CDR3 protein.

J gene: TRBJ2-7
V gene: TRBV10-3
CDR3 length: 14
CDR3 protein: CAISDGASSYEQYF

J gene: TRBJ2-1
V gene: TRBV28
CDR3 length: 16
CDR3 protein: CASSLLEVAGDNEQFF

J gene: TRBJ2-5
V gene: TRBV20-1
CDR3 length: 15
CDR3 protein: CSARGGSGDEETQYF

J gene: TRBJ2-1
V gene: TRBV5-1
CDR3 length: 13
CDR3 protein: CASSWTAYNEQFF

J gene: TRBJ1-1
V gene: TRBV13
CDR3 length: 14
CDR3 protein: CASSSLEGGTEAFF

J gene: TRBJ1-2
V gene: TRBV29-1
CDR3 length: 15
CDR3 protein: CSVRSLQTAPMGYTF

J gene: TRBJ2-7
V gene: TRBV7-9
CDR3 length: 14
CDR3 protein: CASRPGQGSYEQYF

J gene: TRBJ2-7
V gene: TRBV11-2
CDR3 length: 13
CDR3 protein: CASSSRQRYEQYF

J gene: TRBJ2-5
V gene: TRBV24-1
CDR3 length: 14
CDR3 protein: CATGMDTPGETQYF

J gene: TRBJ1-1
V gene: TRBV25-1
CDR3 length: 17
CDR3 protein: CASSDSTGPRGNTEAFF

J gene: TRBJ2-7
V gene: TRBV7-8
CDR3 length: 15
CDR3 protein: CASSLGTSGTYEQYF

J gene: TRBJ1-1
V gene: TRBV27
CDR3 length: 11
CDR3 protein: CASAGPTEAFF

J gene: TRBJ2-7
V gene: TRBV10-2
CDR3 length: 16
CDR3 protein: CASSETGGIDSYEQYF

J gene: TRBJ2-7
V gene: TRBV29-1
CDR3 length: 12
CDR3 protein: CSVEEASIGQYF

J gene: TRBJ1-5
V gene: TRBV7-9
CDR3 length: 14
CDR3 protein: CASSSTGGHQPQHF

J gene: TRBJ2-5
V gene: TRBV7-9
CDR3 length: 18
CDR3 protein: CASSLAYRDRGKSETQYF

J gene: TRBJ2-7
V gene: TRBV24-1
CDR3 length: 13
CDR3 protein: CATSDWGNNEQYF

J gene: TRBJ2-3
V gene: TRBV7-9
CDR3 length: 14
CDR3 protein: CASSLRTSGDTQYF

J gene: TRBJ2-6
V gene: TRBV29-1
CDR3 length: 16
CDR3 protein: CSVEGGLTSGANVLTF

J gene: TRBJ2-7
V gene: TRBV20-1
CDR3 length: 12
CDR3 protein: CSAGGASYEQYF

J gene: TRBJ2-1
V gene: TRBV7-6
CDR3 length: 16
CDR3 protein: CASSDAGTSGNNEQFF

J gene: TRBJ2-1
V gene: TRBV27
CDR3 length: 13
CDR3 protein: CASTGTGDNEQFF

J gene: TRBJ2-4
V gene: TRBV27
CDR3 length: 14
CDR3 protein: CASSLDTRGDIQYF

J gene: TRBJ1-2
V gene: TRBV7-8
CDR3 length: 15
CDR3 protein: CASSRGRDGVGGYTF

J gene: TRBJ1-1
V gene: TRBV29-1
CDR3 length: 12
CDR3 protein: CSVEGGTVEAFF

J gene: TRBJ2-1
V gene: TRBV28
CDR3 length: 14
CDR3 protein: CASSYRGDYNEQFF

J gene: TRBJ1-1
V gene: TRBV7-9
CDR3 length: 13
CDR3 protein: CASSLIPNTEAFF

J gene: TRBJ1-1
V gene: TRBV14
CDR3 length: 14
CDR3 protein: CASSLLGGNTEAFF

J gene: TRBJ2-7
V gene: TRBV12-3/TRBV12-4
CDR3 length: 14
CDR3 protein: CASSLSGAGYEQYF

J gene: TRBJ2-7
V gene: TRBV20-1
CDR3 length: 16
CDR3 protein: CSARDPDRTTLYEQYF

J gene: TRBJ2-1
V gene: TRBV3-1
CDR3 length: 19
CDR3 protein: CASSPTRVTQGGSYNEQFF

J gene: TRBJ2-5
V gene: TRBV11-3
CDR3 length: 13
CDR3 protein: CASSLDLSRDQYF

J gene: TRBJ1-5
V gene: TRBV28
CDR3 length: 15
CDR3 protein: CASSFQGISNQPQHF

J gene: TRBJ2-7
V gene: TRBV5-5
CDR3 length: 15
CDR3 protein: CASSWVLSLSYEQYF

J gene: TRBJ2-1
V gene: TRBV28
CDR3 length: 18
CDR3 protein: CASTSLIDRGHRDNEQFF

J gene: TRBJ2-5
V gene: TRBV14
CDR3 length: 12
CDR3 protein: CASSHDRGTQYF

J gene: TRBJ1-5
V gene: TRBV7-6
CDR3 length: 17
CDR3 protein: CASSLDPGGLSNQPQHF

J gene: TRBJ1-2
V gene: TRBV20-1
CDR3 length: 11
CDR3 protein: CSARADSGFTF

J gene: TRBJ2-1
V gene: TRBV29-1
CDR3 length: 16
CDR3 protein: CSVEKDREGSYNEQFF